The 24 T cell receptor beta chains below come from one sample, sequenced in a study of beta chain features in type 1 diabetes. Expressed TCRB transcripts were sequenced because the entire RNA isolate underwent reverse transcription. Profiling relied on immunoSEQ multiplex PCR, and the TCRdb table lists in-frame clones only, not all of them. The sample carries about 320,000 clones, about 15% recorded once. Sequences were obtained from central memory CD4+ T cells from blood. Receptor source: a man younger than 45 in good health.

This clone was detected a few times. This chain uses TRBV6-4 with TRBJ2-7; the D gene is possibly TRBD2 (6 bases). The V gene lost 1 base and the J gene lost 6 bases, with 13 bases spanning the gap. Germline V gives CDR1 MRHNA, CDR2 SNTAGT. The CDR3 contains 14 residues. For the CDR3, the DNA is TGTGCCAGCAGTGACTGGAGGGGACGCCGCGAGCAGTACGTC. Translation gives CASSDWRGRREQYV.

This clone was seen a few times. This rearrangement joins TRBV12-5 to TRBJ1-1; a weak D match, TRBD1 (5 bases). V lost 1 base and J lost 1, with 7 bases in between. The V gene's germline CDR1 is LGHNT and CDR2 FRNRAP. The CDR3 contains 14 residues. The CDR3 loop is CASGLGTRNTEAFF. The CDR3 coding sequence is TGTGCTAGTGGTTTGGGGACAAGGAACACTGAAGCTTTCTTT.

This clone was counted at least ten times. V is TRBV14 and J is TRBJ1-1, with a weak D call TRBD1 (6 bases). CDR3 length: 14 amino acids. Germline CDR1 and CDR2: SGHDN and FVKESK. The V and J ends lost 4 bases and 5 bases respectively, with 14 bases between them. CDR3 protein: CASSPWGRGTEAFF. In DNA form, the CDR3 reads TGTGCCAGCAGCCCTTGGGGGCGCGGAACTGAAGCTTTCTTT.

The V and J genes are TRBV4-3 and TRBJ1-2; TRBD1 agrees at 9 bases. V was pared by 4 bases and J by 12 bases, with 15 bases of the junction left unmatched. The CDR3 covers 15 residues. The germline V gene encodes CDR1 LGHNA and CDR2 YSLEER. The CDR3 DNA sequence: TGCGCCAGCAGCCCATCAAAGGACAGGGGCAAGGGGAACACCTTC. It yields the protein CASSPSKDRGKGNTF.

This clone has more than one count but fewer than ten. This chain connects TRBV6-5 to TRBJ1-6, with TRBD1 matching 9 bases. The germline gives CDR1 MNHEY, CDR2 SVGAGI. The CDR3 extends over 15 amino acids. J was trimmed by 10 bases and V by 6 bases; bases with no gene match: 10. The CDR3 reads CASSRAGTGRSPLHF. Written as DNA, the CDR3 is TGTGCCAGCAGCCGTGCCGGGACAGGGCGATCACCCCTCCACTTT.

This clone has a handful of counts. V and J are TRBV7-8 and TRBJ2-7; 10 bases agree with TRBD1. With V trimmed by 3 bases and J by 5 bases, 7 bases remained unmatched. This CDR3 contains 15 residues. Germline CDR1 is SGHVS and CDR2 is FQNEAQ. The CDR3 protein is CASSLGQGFSHEQYV. In nucleotides, the CDR3 is TGTGCCAGCAGCTTGGGACAGGGGTTTTCCCACGAGCAGTACGTC.

The rearrangement uses TRBV6-6 and TRBJ2-7, with D perhaps TRBD2 (5 bases). Trimming took off 0 bases at V and 6 bases at J, with 12 bases between the two ends. Per the germline V gene, CDR1 is MNHNY and CDR2 is SVGAGI (reference sequence). The CDR3 loop spans 14 amino acids. CDR3 DNA: TGTGCCAGCAGTTACTCGAGGGTTTCGGGCGAGCAGTACTTC. Residues: CASSYSRVSGEQYF.

This clone has just a few counts. J is TRBJ1-2 and V is TRBV4-3; D might be TRBD1 (6 bases). Germline-derived CDR1 and CDR2 are LGHNA and YSLEER. With 0 bases removed from V and 2 bases from J, the gap between germline ends came to 13 bases. This CDR3 has 16 residues. CDR3 DNA sequence: TGCGCCAGCAGCCAAGAATTGAGCCAGGGGAACTATGGCTACACCTTC. Protein sequence: CASSQELSQGNYGYTF.

The chain is built from TRBV7-2 and TRBJ1-1; D is ambiguous. This CDR3 is 15 amino acids long. V was trimmed by 3 bases and J by 1 base, leaving 12 bases between them. Germline V gene sequence: CDR1 SGHTA, CDR2 FQGNSA. The chain's CDR3 is CASSFNSGGNTEAFF. The CDR3 DNA reads as TGTGCCAGCAGCTTCAACTCAGGTGGGAACACTGAAGCTTTCTTT.

This clone was detected a few times. The chain couples TRBV5-4 to TRBJ2-7, with a weak D call TRBD1 (5 bases). Germline V gives CDR1 SGHNT, CDR2 YYREEE (reference sequence). Deletions cut 4 bases from V and 6 bases from J, with 14 bases between. The CDR3 is 13 amino acids. The CDR3 nucleotides read TGTGCCAGCAGCCCGGCCCAGGGAAGCGAGCAGTACGTC. Its translation is CASSPAQGSEQYV.

This sequence joins TRBV7-9 and TRBJ2-1; D may be TRBD2 (6 bases). The ends were cut back, 4 bases at V and 10 bases at J, with 17 bases in the middle. CDR3 length equals 14 residues. Germline V gene data show CDR1 as SEHNR and CDR2 as FQNEAQ (reference sequence). In DNA form, the CDR3 reads TGTGCCAGCAGCTCAACCGGGACTTCCAGCGAGCAGTTCTTC. Translating it yields CASSSTGTSSEQFF.

This clone was detected only a few times. The chain is built from TRBV10-3 and TRBJ2-2; possible D gene TRBD1, 5 bases. The CDR3 covers 13 residues. Per the germline V gene, CDR1 is ENHRY and CDR2 is SYGVKD. The V end was cut by 3 bases, the J end by 13 bases, with 15 bases between. CDR3 sequence (DNA): TGTGCCATCAGTGAACCAGGGAAAGAGGTGCTGTTTTTT. As protein: CAISEPGKEVLFF.

This rearrangement joins TRBV29-1 to TRBJ2-5; the D call may be TRBD1 or TRBD2 (7 bases each). Germline V gene data show CDR1 as SQVTM and CDR2 as ANQGSEA. Trimming removed 2 bases from V and 4 bases from J, with 17 bases in between. CDR3 length: 15 residues. The CDR3 nucleotides read TGCAGCGTTGAATACCCGGGACAGCGGGGAGAGACCCAGTACTTC. Translated, it gives CSVEYPGQRGETQYF.

This clone was counted between two and nine times. The chain has TRBV6-6 and TRBJ2-3, with TRBD2 matching over 11 bases. V trimming: 6 bases; J trimming: 2 bases; junction bases outside the gene matches: 7. CDR1 and CDR2 from the germline V gene are MNHNY and SVGAGI (reference sequence). This CDR3 has 16 residues. In nucleotides, the CDR3 is TGTGCCAGCAGCTCGTTAGCGGGAGGGCCCACAGATACGCAGTATTTT. Its protein is CASSSLAGGPTDTQYF.

V usage is TRBV11-2 and J usage is TRBJ2-5; tentative D call: TRBD2 (6 bases). This CDR3 is 16 amino acids long. V was clipped by 2 bases and J by 0 bases, with 13 bases between them. CDR1 is SGHAT and CDR2 is FQNNGV in the germline V gene. CDR3 sequence: CASSLIAVPYQETQYF. The CDR3, as DNA: TGTGCCAGCAGCTTAATAGCGGTCCCGTACCAAGAGACCCAGTACTTC.

The table lists this clone with a few counts. V and J are TRBV4-3 and TRBJ2-4, with D possibly TRBD2 on 6 matching bases. Germline V lookup: CDR1 LGHNA, CDR2 YSLEER. V lost 0 bases and J 0 bases, leaving 12 bases between the germline ends. The CDR3 totals 17 residues. The CDR3 region is CASSQDWWGLAKNIQYF. The CDR3 DNA sequence: TGCGCCAGCAGCCAAGATTGGTGGGGACTAGCCAAAAACATTCAGTACTTC.

This sequence joins TRBV14 and TRBJ2-5; D remains unclear. Germline lookup yields CDR1 SGHDN and CDR2 FVKESK. Trimming removed 1 base from V and 4 bases from J, with 10 bases in between. The length of the CDR3 is 14 residues. CDR3 nucleotide sequence: TGTGCCAGCAGCCAAGTTGGAAATGGAGAGACCCAGTACTTC. This encodes CASSQVGNGETQYF.

V gene TRBV2 combines with J gene TRBJ2-7; D might be TRBD1 (5 bases). The CDR3 extends over 15 amino acids. CDR1 and CDR2 (germline): SNHLY, FYNNEI. V was trimmed by 8 bases and J by 0 bases, leaving 17 bases between them. The DNA of the CDR3 is TGTGCCAGCGGGCGAGACAGAACTACCTCCTACGAGCAGTACGTC. Protein: CASGRDRTTSYEQYV.

V is TRBV6-1 and J is TRBJ2-1; D could derive from TRBD1 or TRBD2 (5 bases each). Trimming cost V 3 bases and J 8 bases, with 17 bases left between them. Germline CDR1 MNHNS, CDR2 SASEGT. The CDR3 runs to 15 residues. The CDR3 nucleotides read TGTGCCAGCAGTGATAATACAGGAGGTCGGGATGAGCAGTTCTTC. Protein: CASSDNTGGRDEQFF.

This clone was counted only a few times. The CDR3 DNA reads as TGCGCCAGCAGCTCTAGCGGGAGAGATACCGGGGAGCTGTTTTTT. This gives the protein CASSSSGRDTGELFF. This sequence joins TRBV5-1 and TRBJ2-2; the match to TRBD2 covers 10 bases. The germline V gene has CDR1 SGHRS and CDR2 YFSETQ. The CDR3 sequence is 15 residues long. Trimming at V came to 3 bases and at J to 5 bases, leaving 4 bases not matched to a gene.

The rearrangement uses TRBV9 and TRBJ1-2; perhaps TRBD1 as D (5 bases). V lost 2 bases and J 5 bases, leaving 7 bases between the germline ends. The CDR3 covers 12 residues. CDR1 and CDR2 from the germline V gene are SGDLS and YYNGEE. CDR3 coding DNA: TGTGCCAGCAGCGTCGACAGTTATGGCTACACCTTC. It is translated as CASSVDSYGYTF.

J is TRBJ1-1 and V is TRBV27; D is unresolved. In germline, CDR1 is MNHEY, CDR2 SMNVEV (reference sequence). This CDR3 has 11 residues. Trimming took 7 bases from V and 3 from J, leaving 6 bases between them. The CDR3 sequence is CASKKDTEAFF. The CDR3 coding sequence is TGTGCCAGCAAAAAGGACACTGAAGCTTTCTTT.

V is TRBV7-2 and J is TRBJ1-3, with D hard to call. V lost 1 base to trimming and J lost 5 bases, with 6 bases between them. CDR3 size: 13 residues. In germline, CDR1 is SGHTA, CDR2 FQGNSA. This CDR3 reads CASSLGVRNTIYF. In nucleotides, the CDR3 is TGTGCCAGCAGCTTAGGGGTCAGAAACACCATATATTTT.

This clone was found many times. The chain employs TRBV4-3 and TRBJ2-3, with a tentative D call TRBD2 (5 bases). V was trimmed by 1 base and J by 6 bases, leaving 17 bases between them. Per germline, CDR1 LGHNA and CDR2 YSLEER. This CDR3 has 16 amino acids. The DNA of the CDR3 is TGCGCCAGCAGCCAAGTTAGCGCCGCCGGTGGCGATACGCAGTATTTT. This sequence encodes CASSQVSAAGGDTQYF.